This T cell receptor (beta chain) was documented in a study of T cell responses to AZD1222 COVID-19 vaccine. Here immunoSEQ multiplex PCR was the method, and the copy in TCRdb shows in-frame clones only, minus some. The table records more than 110,000 clones, approximately 89% of them present only once. The CDR3 covers 14 residues. Germline V CDR1 and CDR2: SGHNT, YENEEA. After removal of 4 bases from V and 7 bases from J, the junction contained 5 bases not matched to a gene. V and J are TRBV11-3 and TRBJ1-2; 11 nucleotides match TRBD1. The sample consisted of peripheral blood, taken on day 0 of AZD1222 vaccination. This TCR derives from an adult in good health. The CDR3, as DNA: TGTGCCAGCAGCTGGGGACAGGGGGTGGCTGGCTACACCTTC. The encoded protein is CASSWGQGVAGYTF.